This T cell receptor beta chain emerged from a study of cytomegalovirus exposure and HLA in healthy donors. This clone was recorded only once. What it recognizes is unknown. The PCR employed 60 Vbeta primers together with 13 Jbeta primers. Only in-frame clones appear in the TCRdb table, and some are missing; sequencing was by immunoSEQ multiplex PCR. The top ten hold around 6.5% of the sample, which has about 150,000 clones, around 74% seen once. Notes on the study in general: Most TCR sequences showed up rarely, but some public TCRs showed up in many donors.

Between the trimmed V and J ends, which lost 4 bases and 1 base, there was a span of 10 bases. Per the germline V gene, CDR1 is SGHRS and CDR2 is YFSETQ. The CDR3 spans 14 residues. Although they were nominally healthy when sampled, donors likely had unrecorded immune exposures. The sequence was obtained from a man aged 50 to 60 in good health and CMV-seropositive. The sample taken for sequencing was PBMCs. The chain carries TRBV5-1 and TRBJ2-3; TRBD2 is a possible D gene (6 bases). CDR3 protein: CASSQPGGTDTQYF. In nucleotides, the CDR3 is TGCGCCAGCAGCCAACCGGGGGGCACAGATACGCAGTATTTT.